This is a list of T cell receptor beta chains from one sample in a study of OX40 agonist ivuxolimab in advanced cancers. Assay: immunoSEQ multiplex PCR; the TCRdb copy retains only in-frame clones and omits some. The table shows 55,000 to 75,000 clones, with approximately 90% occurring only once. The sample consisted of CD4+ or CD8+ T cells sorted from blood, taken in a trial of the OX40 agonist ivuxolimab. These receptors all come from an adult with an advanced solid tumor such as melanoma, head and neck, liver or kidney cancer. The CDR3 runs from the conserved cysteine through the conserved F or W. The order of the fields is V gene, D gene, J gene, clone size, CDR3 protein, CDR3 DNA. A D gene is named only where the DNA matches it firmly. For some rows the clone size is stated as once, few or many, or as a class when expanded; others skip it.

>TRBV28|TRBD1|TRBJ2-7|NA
CASSPIPRTGGYEQYF
TGTGCCAGCAGTCCGATTCCTCGGACAGGGGGCTACGAGCAGTACTTC
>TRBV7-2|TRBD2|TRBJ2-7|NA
CASSQRGTYEQYF
TGTGCCAGCAGCCAGCGGGGGACTTACGAGCAGTACTTC
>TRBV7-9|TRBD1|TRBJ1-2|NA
CASSLAWDSSYGYTF
TGTGCCAGCAGCTTAGCTTGGGACAGCAGCTATGGCTACACCTTC
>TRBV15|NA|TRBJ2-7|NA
CATSRLTNYEQYF
TGTGCCACCAGCAGACTAACTAACTACGAGCAGTACTTC
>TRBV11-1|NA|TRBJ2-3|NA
CASSPSLGMTTDTQYF
TGTGCCAGCAGCCCCTCTCTGGGGATGACGACGGATACGCAGTATTTT
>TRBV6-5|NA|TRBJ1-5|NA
CASLNGPRGQPQHF
TGTGCCAGCCTGAACGGCCCCCGGGGGCAGCCCCAGCATTTT
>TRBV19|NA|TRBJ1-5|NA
CASTQGRGNQPQHF
TGTGCCAGTACCCAGGGTAGGGGCAATCAGCCCCAGCATTTT
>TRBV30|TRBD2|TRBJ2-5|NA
CAWKRTSGGSETQYF
TGTGCCTGGAAGAGGACTAGCGGGGGGTCCGAGACCCAGTACTTC
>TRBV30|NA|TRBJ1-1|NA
CAWSVEGYTEAFF
TGTGCCTGGAGTGTGGAAGGATACACTGAAGCTTTCTTT
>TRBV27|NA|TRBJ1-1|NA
CASSPPGLEGWTEAFF
TGTGCCAGCAGCCCCCCGGGTCTCGAAGGGTGGACTGAAGCTTTCTTT
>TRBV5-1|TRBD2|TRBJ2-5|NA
CASSATSGRFGTQYF
TGCGCCAGCAGCGCAACTAGCGGGAGATTTGGGACCCAGTACTTC
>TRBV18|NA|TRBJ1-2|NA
CASSGDSDYGYTF
TGTGCCAGCTCCGGCGACAGTGACTATGGCTACACCTTC
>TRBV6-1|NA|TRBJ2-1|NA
CASSGEVASWDEQFF
TGTGCCAGCAGTGGAGAGGTGGCTTCCTGGGATGAGCAGTTCTTC
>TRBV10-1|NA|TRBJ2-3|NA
CASSKQYRGTDTQYF
TGCGCCAGCAGTAAGCAGTACCGAGGCACAGATACGCAGTATTTT
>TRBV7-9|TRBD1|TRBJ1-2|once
CASSFWQGENYGYTF
TGTGCCAGCAGCTTCTGGCAGGGGGAGAACTATGGCTACACCTTC
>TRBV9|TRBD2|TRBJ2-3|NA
CASSVDELAGTSTDTQYF
TGTGCCAGCAGCGTAGACGAACTAGCGGGCACTAGCACAGATACGCAGTATTTT
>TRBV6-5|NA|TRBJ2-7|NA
CASSGRGAYEQYF
TGTGCCAGCAGTGGACGGGGAGCCTACGAGCAGTACTTC